This entry features one T cell receptor (beta chain) sequence. What it binds is not known. This sample stems from a study of cytomegalovirus exposure and HLA in healthy donors. For the study at large: Around 79 million unique TCRs, all from HLA-typed donors, were included in an early release of the data.

Vbeta (60) and Jbeta (13) primers were used in the PCR. Authors' methods: Later analysis identified tens of millions of unique TCR beta chains, roughly 11 million shared. Repertoires were generated with immunoSEQ multiplex PCR, while TCRdb's copy carries only in-frame clones and drops some. That table gives V, J and clone size, and the DNA gave D and trimming. The sample has roughly 120,000 clones; over 65% are singletons. Overall study results and limits: An apparent linkage of common viral pathogens to several of the most significant clusters emerged in a later analysis. Segments of the TCR beta V type were, in most cases, productive about 90% or about 30% of the time in an earlier analysis.

Germline CDR1 SGDLS, CDR2 YYNGEE. Trimming shortened V by 3 bases and J by 7 bases, and 11 bases separated the two germline ends. This CDR3 spans 13 amino acids. The rearrangement joins TRBV9 to TRBJ2-1; D might be TRBD2 (6 bases). The TCR comes from a woman aged 45-65 years in good health and CMV-seropositive. Sequenced: PBMCs. CDR3 protein: CASSATGLNEQFF. The CDR3, as DNA: TGTGCCAGCAGCGCCACGGGACTTAATGAGCAGTTCTTC.